This paragraph reports one T cell receptor (beta chain). Here immunoSEQ multiplex PCR was the method, and the copy in TCRdb shows in-frame clones only, minus some. Altogether about 170,000 clones are present, about nine tenths being singletons, with the ten largest covering approximately 1.5%. The CDR3 is 16 residues long. The data were taken from a study of control samples from healthy donors and cancer patients. The TCR comes from a woman in her 30s in good health. The sequenced material came from blood. The rearrangement joins TRBV12-1 to TRBJ1-1; the table gives TRBD1 as D, unverified against the DNA. TRBV12-1 is classified as a pseudogene. DNA of the CDR3: TGTGCCAGCAGCTCGCCCGGGACAGGGGGCAGGGCTGAAGCTTTCTTT. Translated, it gives CASSSPGTGGRAEAFF.